Each of the 17 T cell receptor beta chains below was sequenced from the same sample in a study of shared clonotypes between healthy human individuals. Assay used: immunoSEQ multiplex PCR; TCRdb lists only in-frame clones, some missing. The sample lists hundreds of thousands of clones, roughly 80% occurring once. What was sequenced was PBMCs. The receptors here all came from a woman in her 40s in good health. Some clones in this sample may be carry-over from other donors' samples.

This clone was counted once. A much bigger clone sits one base away, suggesting this may be a read error. This chain uses TRBV7-9 with TRBJ2-2, with D uncertain. Germline V CDR1 and CDR2: SEHNR, FQNEAQ (reference sequence). V shed 7 bases and J shed 3 bases, with 3 bases lying between them. The CDR3 is 11 amino acids. CDR3 sequence (DNA): TGTGCCAGCACCTACACCGGGGAGCTGTTTTTT. The encoded protein is CASTYTGELFF.

The chain combines TRBV11-2 with TRBJ2-7; TRBD2 matches 10 bases. V lost 5 bases and J lost 5; bases outside the gene matches: 6. Germline V gene sequence: CDR1 SGHAT, CDR2 FQNNGV. CDR3 length equals 14 residues. CDR3 nucleotide sequence: TGTGCCAGCAGCGGATGGACTAGCGGACACGAGCAGTACTTC. It yields the protein CASSGWTSGHEQYF.

The chain links TRBV6-1 to TRBJ2-1; TRBD1 is a possible D gene (5 bases). There are 14 residues in the CDR3. The germline gives CDR1 MNHNS, CDR2 SASEGT. The germline V and J ends were trimmed by 4 bases and 7 bases, with 14 bases remaining between them. In nucleotides, the CDR3 is TGTGCCAGCAGTGCCCAGGGCCCGGGTAATGAGCAGTTCTTC. Translation gives CASSAQGPGNEQFF.

The chain combines TRBV15 with TRBJ2-7; D might be TRBD1 (5 bases). Germline assignment: CDR1 LNHNV and CDR2 YYDKDF (reference sequence). The CDR3 covers 15 residues. Between the trimmed V and J ends, which lost 3 bases and 7 bases, there was a span of 19 bases. In DNA, the CDR3 is TGTGCCACCAGCAGGGACAACCCTTCGAGTTGGGAGCAGTACTTC. Translated: CATSRDNPSSWEQYF.

J is TRBJ1-1 and V is TRBV7-9; D is uncertain. The CDR3 is 15 amino acids. CDR1 is SEHNR, CDR2 FQNEAQ, per germline (reference sequence). Trimming stripped 5 bases from V and 4 bases from J, with 17 bases between. CDR3 amino acids: CASSPTTQTSTEAFF. For the CDR3, the DNA is TGTGCCAGCAGCCCTACGACCCAGACCAGCACTGAAGCTTTCTTT.

This clone showed up just once. The J gene is TRBJ2-3, the V gene TRBV10-3; no definite D call. V shed 7 bases and J shed 0 bases, with 8 bases lying between them. Germline assignment: CDR1 ENHRY and CDR2 SYGVKD. This CDR3 comprises 13 residues. The CDR3 DNA reads as TGTGCCATCATGCGTGCTAGCACAGATACGCAGTATTTT. Translating it yields CAIMRASTDTQYF.

The chain recombines TRBV5-4 with TRBJ2-7; possibly TRBD2 for D (6 bases). Germline CDR1 reads SGHNT; CDR2 reads YYREEE (reference sequence). V lost 4 bases and J lost 6, with 14 bases in between. The CDR3 has 13 amino acids. CDR3 in DNA: TGTGCCAGCAGCCCCGGGACTGGGGGCGAGCAGTACTTC. Its translation is CASSPGTGGEQYF.

The J gene is TRBJ2-7, the V gene TRBV11-3, with TRBD1 matching 9 bases. Trimming took 1 base from V and 2 from J; bases not matched to a gene: 0. CDR3 length equals 14 residues. Looked up from germline, CDR1 is SGHNT and CDR2 is YENEEA. CDR3 bases: TGTGCCAGCAGCTTAGGACAGGGGGCCTACGAGCAGTACTTC. Its protein is CASSLGQGAYEQYF. Full variable domain (remainder filled in from reference TRBV11-3 and TRBJ2-7): EAGVVQSPRYKIIEKKQPVAFWCNPISGHNTLYWYLQNLGQGPELLIRYENEEAVDDSQLPKDRFSAERLKGVDSTLKIQPAELGDSAVYLCASSLGQGAYEQYFGPGTRLTVT.

The chain uses TRBV6-6 and TRBJ2-1; possibly TRBD1 or TRBD2 for D (7 bases each). The CDR3 consists of 16 residues. Germline assignment: CDR1 MNHNY and CDR2 SVGAGI (reference sequence). V lost 2 bases and J lost 0, with 11 bases in between. The DNA for the CDR3 is TGTGCCAGCAGTTACGAGCGGGACAGCTCCTACAATGAGCAGTTCTTC. The encoded protein is CASSYERDSSYNEQFF.

In this sample, this clone turned up once. Other DNA sequences in this sample translate to the same CDR3. This chain joins TRBV18 and TRBJ2-7; 9 bases are a match to TRBD2. The J segment lost 5 bases and the V segment lost 2 bases, leaving 4 bases of the junction unmatched. The CDR3 contains 14 residues. Germline-derived CDR1 and CDR2 are KGHSH and LQKENI. The CDR3 bases are TGTGCCAGCTCACCAGCGGGAGGGAGCCACGAGCAGTACTTC. It specifies CASSPAGGSHEQYF.

The J gene is TRBJ2-3, the V gene TRBV5-8; 8 positions match TRBD2. V lost 4 bases and J lost 2; bases outside the gene matches: 9. CDR3 length: 16 amino acids. Germline V gene data show CDR1 as SGHTS and CDR2 as YDEGEE. The CDR3 spells CASSRGVAGFTDTQYF. CDR3 nucleotides: TGTGCCAGCAGCAGGGGGGTAGCGGGATTCACAGATACGCAGTATTTT.

The chain has TRBV7-9 and TRBJ2-1, with D perhaps matching TRBD2 (5 bases). Germline V gene lookup returns CDR1 SEHNR and CDR2 FQNEAQ (reference sequence). The CDR3 length is 12 residues. V lost 5 bases and J 15 bases, leaving 17 bases between the germline ends. The CDR3 region has the DNA TGTGCCAGCAGCCCCGTCCGGGGTCGTATGTTCTTC. Amino acid sequence: CASSPVRGRMFF.

The chain links TRBV4-2 to TRBJ1-2; D is ambiguous. The germline V and J ends were trimmed by 1 base and 8 bases, with 14 bases remaining between them. CDR3 size: 14 residues. Per germline, CDR1 LGHNA and CDR2 YNFKEQ. The CDR3 nucleotides are TGTGCCAGCAGCCAAGCCAGAGGGTCCCGAGGCTACACCTTC. The encoded protein is CASSQARGSRGYTF.

The chain links TRBV27 to TRBJ2-1; 9 nucleotides agree with TRBD1. V shed 6 bases and J 6 bases; nucleotides not matched to a gene: 9. The germline V gene encodes CDR1 MNHEY and CDR2 SMNVEV (reference sequence). The CDR3 has 15 amino acids. For the CDR3, the DNA is TGTGCCAGCAGCCGATACCGGGACAGGGCCAATGAGCAGTTCTTC. Its protein is CASSRYRDRANEQFF.

The chain combines TRBV7-2 with TRBJ2-1; D may be TRBD1 (5 bases). From germline, CDR1 is SGHTA and CDR2 FQGNSA. V was shortened by 4 bases and J by 4 bases, with 14 bases between the two germline ends. CDR3 length equals 15 residues. CDR3 bases: TGTGCCAGCAGCTCAGGGCCCTTAGTTTACAATGAGCAGTTCTTC. The encoded protein is CASSSGPLVYNEQFF. The entire variable domain, with the rest obtained from reference TRBV7-2 and TRBJ2-1, is as follows: GAGVSQSPSNKVTEKGKDVELRCDPISGHTALYWYRQSLGQGLEFLIYFQGNSAPDKSGLPSDRFSAERTGGSVSTLTIQRTQQEDSAVYLCASSSGPLVYNEQFFGPGTRLTVL.

The rearrangement uses TRBV21-1 and TRBJ2-2; TRBD1, the D gene given by the table, was not confirmed from the DNA. TRBV21-1 is a pseudogene. CDR3 length equals 17 residues. CDR3: CASSSLRNNRNTGELFF. The CDR3 DNA follows: TGTGCCAGCAGCTCACTCCGGAACAACAGGAACACCGGGGAGCTGTTTTTT.

The chain couples TRBV19 to TRBJ1-1; D is uncertain. The germline V and J ends were trimmed by 4 bases and 9 bases, with 15 bases remaining between them. The CDR3 consists of 13 residues. Germline assignment: CDR1 LNHDA and CDR2 SQIVND (reference sequence). CDR3 region: CASSSGPRTQAFF. The CDR3, as DNA: TGTGCCAGTAGTAGCGGCCCTCGTACTCAAGCTTTCTTT.